A single sample gave rise to the 21 T cell receptor beta chains below, sequenced in a study of cytomegalovirus exposure and HLA in healthy donors. Primers for the PCR totalled 60 Vbeta and 13 Jbeta. Produced via immunoSEQ multiplex PCR; TCRdb's table is partial and in-frame only. The table records 60,000 to 70,000 clones, roughly 79% of them present only once. Sequencing used PBMCs. Receptor source: a middle-aged man in good health and CMV-seronegative.

The genes are TRBV4-3 and TRBJ1-2; 12 positions match TRBD1. This CDR3 has 18 amino acids. Per germline, CDR1 LGHNA and CDR2 YSLEER. Germline trimming cut 4 bases from V and 5 bases from J; bases unmatched to any gene: 14. The CDR3: CASSLESTGTGGGYGYTF. In DNA form, the CDR3 reads TGCGCCAGCAGCCTCGAATCCACCGGGACAGGGGGCGGATATGGCTACACCTTC.

This sequence joins TRBV10-1 and TRBJ1-1; D gene uncertain. Per the germline V gene, CDR1 is WNHNN and CDR2 is SYGVQD (reference sequence). This CDR3 contains 16 residues. V was pared by 4 bases and J by 1 base, with 16 bases between. This CDR3 reads CASSVSYRGSNTEAFF. Here the CDR3 DNA reads TGCGCCAGCAGTGTATCCTATCGGGGTTCGAACACTGAAGCTTTCTTT.

The chain is built from TRBV6-6 and TRBJ1-1; D is unresolved. Per germline, CDR1 MNHNY and CDR2 SVGAGI (reference sequence). Trimming shortened V by 5 bases and J by 8 bases, and 9 bases separated the two germline ends. The CDR3 contains 11 residues. The CDR3 DNA reads TGTGCCAGCAGTCCTGACAAGGAAGCTTTCTTT. Translating it yields CASSPDKEAFF.

The rearrangement uses TRBV10-3 and TRBJ2-7; the match to TRBD2 covers 8 bases. The germline V gene encodes CDR1 ENHRY and CDR2 SYGVKD. V was pared by 3 bases and J by 7 bases, with 32 bases of the junction left unmatched. The CDR3 contains 22 residues. This chain's CDR3 is CAISEFGGESSRQTWIAGEQYF. CDR3 DNA: TGTGCCATCAGTGAATTTGGGGGCGAAAGCTCCCGTCAGACCTGGATAGCGGGGGAGCAGTACTTC.

The rearrangement links TRBV2 to TRBJ1-2, with D tentatively TRBD1 (6 bases). The germline V and J ends were trimmed by 2 bases and 4 bases, with 14 bases remaining between them. Germline V CDR1 and CDR2: SNHLY, FYNNEI. This CDR3 spans 15 amino acids. The CDR3 DNA is TGTGCCAGCAGTGAACGAGGCAGGGGTCCCTATGGCTACACCTTC. This translates into CASSERGRGPYGYTF.

The rearrangement joins TRBV18 to TRBJ2-1; 7 bases match TRBD1. The CDR3 extends over 17 amino acids. Germline CDR1 and CDR2: KGHSH and LQKENI. V shed 2 bases, J shed 5 bases, and the junction held 12 bases outside the gene matches. CDR3 coding DNA: TGTGCCAGCTCACCATTCGGCGGTGGACAGGTAGACAATGAGCAGTTCTTC. It yields the protein CASSPFGGGQVDNEQFF.

This chain uses TRBV19 with TRBJ1-1, with 8 bases matching TRBD1. This CDR3 is built from 15 residues. V lost 7 bases, J lost 0 bases, and 7 bases stayed unmatched. CDR1 is LNHDA and CDR2 is SQIVND in the germline V gene (reference sequence). Here the CDR3 reads CASIQETGVNTEAFF. CDR3 coding DNA: TGTGCCAGTATCCAAGAGACAGGGGTGAACACTGAAGCTTTCTTT.

V gene TRBV7-8 combines with J gene TRBJ1-1; D possibly corresponds to TRBD1 (5 bases). V lost 6 bases to trimming and J lost 1 base, with 9 bases between them. The CDR3 sequence is 13 residues long. Looked up from germline, CDR1 is SGHVS and CDR2 is FQNEAQ. The chain's CDR3 is CASSLDRNTEAFF. DNA for the CDR3: TGTGCCAGCAGTCTCGACAGGAACACTGAAGCTTTCTTT.

The chain carries TRBV25-1 and TRBJ1-2, with a tentative D call TRBD1 (6 bases). V lost 6 bases, J lost 2 bases, and 13 bases lay in between. In germline, CDR1 is MGHDK, CDR2 SYGVNS. This CDR3 contains 14 residues. For the CDR3, the DNA is TGTGCCAGCAGCGATGCGACAGGCAACTATGGCTACACCTTC. Protein sequence: CASSDATGNYGYTF.

The V call is TRBV2, the J call TRBJ1-1; 7 bases match TRBD1. Germline CDR1 SNHLY, CDR2 FYNNEI. This CDR3 contains 14 residues. V dropped 5 bases and J dropped 1; count of bases not matched to a gene: 4. The CDR3 coding sequence is TGTGCCAGCAGTCCGACAGGGCCGAACACTGAAGCTTTCTTT. This encodes CASSPTGPNTEAFF.

The J gene is TRBJ2-5, the V gene TRBV28; D unclear. Germline values: CDR1 MDHEN, CDR2 SYDVKM. The CDR3 is 12 amino acids. V lost 2 bases and J lost 11, with 12 bases in between. CDR3 sequence reads: CASSLNPAGQYF. The CDR3 DNA sequence: TGTGCCAGCAGTTTAAATCCCGCCGGGCAGTACTTC.

This rearrangement joins TRBV4-1 to TRBJ2-7, with a possible D match to TRBD1 (5 bases). V dropped 1 base and J dropped 3 bases, with 10 bases sitting between them. The CDR3 runs 14 residues. Germline values: CDR1 MGHRA, CDR2 YSYEKL. The CDR3 loop reads CASSQGQGHYEQYF. Here the CDR3 DNA reads TGCGCCAGCAGCCAAGGTCAGGGCCACTACGAGCAGTACTTC.

V and J are TRBV7-9 and TRBJ2-1; unclear D gene. V was clipped by 5 bases and J by 4 bases, with 9 bases between them. CDR3 length: 13 residues. In germline, CDR1 is SEHNR, CDR2 FQNEAQ (reference sequence). The CDR3 reads CASSLGSYNEQFF. CDR3 bases: TGTGCCAGCAGCCTAGGCAGTTACAATGAGCAGTTCTTC. Based on the CDR3 plus reference TRBV7-9 and TRBJ2-1, the full variable domain is DTGVSQNPRHKITKRGQNVTFRCDPISEHNRLYWYRQTLGQGPEFLTYFQNEAQLEKSRLLSDRFSAERPKGSFSTLEIQRTEQGDSAMYLCASSLGSYNEQFFGPGTRLTVL.

V gene TRBV28 combines with J gene TRBJ2-1, with no clear D. The CDR3 is 17 residues long. Germline-derived CDR1 and CDR2 are MDHEN and SYDVKM. Trimming removed 5 bases at V and 8 bases at J, with 25 bases between. CDR3 loop: CASSGLSLGLFQYEQFF. The CDR3 bases are TGTGCCAGCAGTGGGTTAAGCCTAGGTTTATTTCAGTATGAGCAGTTCTTC.

The J gene is TRBJ1-5, the V gene TRBV19; 9 bases are a match to TRBD1. CDR1 and CDR2 from the germline V gene are LNHDA and SQIVND (reference sequence). The V and J ends lost 10 bases and 4 bases, in that order; junction bases with no gene match: 8. The CDR3 has 14 amino acids. The CDR3 reads CATVDRGGNQPQHF. The CDR3 bases are TGTGCCACCGTGGACAGGGGCGGTAATCAGCCCCAGCATTTT.

The chain employs TRBV11-2 and TRBJ2-7, with TRBD1 matching over 9 bases. CDR1 and CDR2 (germline): SGHAT, FQNNGV. V shed 5 bases and J 7 bases; nucleotides not matched to a gene: 3. The CDR3 loop spans 12 amino acids. For the CDR3, the DNA is TGTGCCAGCAGCGCAGGACAGGGGGAGCAGTACTTC. It codes for CASSAGQGEQYF.

J is TRBJ2-7 and V is TRBV5-4; weak D call: TRBD2 (6 bases). V was cut by 1 base and J by 3 bases, with 14 bases left in between. The germline CDR1 and CDR2 sequences are SGHNT and YYREEE (reference sequence). This CDR3 has 15 residues. CDR3 sequence (DNA): TGTGCCAGCAGCTTGTTCGCGGGACTGAACTACGAGCAGTACTTC. It translates to CASSLFAGLNYEQYF.

This sequence joins TRBV7-8 and TRBJ2-7, with a weak D call TRBD2 (5 bases). Trimming took 2 bases from V and 4 from J, leaving 27 bases between them. Germline-derived CDR1 and CDR2 are SGHVS and FQNEAQ. CDR3 size: 19 residues. CDR3 loop: CASSLMTPTGIGRGYEQYF. The CDR3 nucleotides are TGTGCCAGCAGCTTAATGACCCCCACGGGGATCGGAAGAGGGTACGAGCAGTACTTC.

The rearrangement links TRBV28 to TRBJ2-3, with TRBD2 matching over 7 bases. This CDR3 region has 15 residues. CDR1 and CDR2 from the germline V gene are MDHEN and SYDVKM. V was clipped by 6 bases and J by 5 bases; unmatched bases: 11. CDR3 in amino acids: CASSQGGRAKDTQYF. CDR3 sequence (DNA): TGTGCCAGCAGCCAGGGCGGGAGAGCGAAAGATACGCAGTATTTT.

The chain is built from TRBV28 and TRBJ1-1, with D unclear. CDR3 size: 15 residues. V was pared by 4 bases and J by 1 base, with 13 bases between. Germline loops: CDR1 MDHEN, CDR2 SYDVKM. The chain's CDR3 is CASSSSGGGNTEAFF. Written as DNA, the CDR3 is TGTGCCAGCAGTTCCTCGGGCGGAGGGAACACTGAAGCTTTCTTT. The variable domain in full, with the rest retrieved from reference TRBV28 and TRBJ1-1, is DVKVTQSSRYLVKRTGEKVFLECVQDMDHENMFWYRQDPGLGLRLIYFSYDVKMKEKGDIPEGYSVSREKKERFSLILESASTNQTSMYLCASSSSGGGNTEAFFGQGTRLTVV.

This clone was recorded once. The chain couples TRBV27 to TRBJ1-6; tentatively, D is TRBD1 (5 bases). Germline V gives CDR1 MNHEY, CDR2 SMNVEV (reference sequence). This CDR3 has 15 amino acids. Trimming took off 8 bases at V and 5 bases at J, with 16 bases between the two ends. CDR3 nucleotide sequence: TGTGCCAGCCTTGGGGGGAGAAAAAATAATTCACCCCTCCACTTT. Its protein product is CASLGGRKNNSPLHF.